This T cell receptor (beta chain) was sequenced in a study of shared clonotypes between healthy human individuals. This table comes from immunoSEQ multiplex PCR, and its TCRdb copy is limited to in-frame clones, with some not included. The sample records millions of clones, about 92% being singletons. Broader study findings: A handful of donors had around 5% of their naive CD4 clonotypes in common. Investigators expected sequencing depth to affect clonotype sharing among donors.

This clone was found a few times. The antigen remains undetermined. Other nucleotide sequences in the sample specify the same CDR3. Naive CD8 cells were CD45RO-negative, positively selected for CCR7, excluding terminally differentiated effector memory CD45RA+ cells. The TCR was taken from a young man in good health. Some clones in this sample may be carry-over from other donors' samples. The sample comprised naive CD8+ T cells from PBMCs.

In DNA form, the CDR3 reads TGTGCCAGCAGTTTATTGGGGGTCAATCAGCCCCAGCATTTT. Translation gives CASSLLGVNQPQHF. This sequence joins TRBV27 and TRBJ1-5; TRBD1 might be the D (5 bases). From germline, CDR1 is MNHEY and CDR2 SMNVEV (reference sequence). Trimming shortened V by 1 base and J by 3 bases, and 7 bases separated the two germline ends. The CDR3 runs 14 residues.